One and the same sample provided the 16 T cell receptor beta chains below, sequenced in a study of blood T cell repertoires in COVID-19. The data were produced by immunoSEQ multiplex PCR, yet TCRdb's version contains in-frame clones alone and is incomplete. The sample gives 100,000 or so clones, almost 90% of which show up once; approximately 5% is in the top ten. Sequencing used peripheral blood. These receptors originate from a human donor in a cohort sampled during active COVID-19.

This rearrangement joins TRBV7-2 to TRBJ2-2, with a tentative D call TRBD1 (5 bases). CDR3 size: 15 residues. From germline, CDR1 is SGHTA and CDR2 FQGNSA. Trimming took off 1 base at V and 2 bases at J, with 8 bases between the two ends. CDR3 sequence: CASSLGQINTGELFF. The DNA of the CDR3 is TGTGCCAGCAGCTTAGGACAGATTAACACCGGGGAGCTGTTTTTT.

The chain joins TRBV11-2 to TRBJ2-3, with 9 bases lining up with TRBD2. After removal of 6 bases from V and 3 bases from J, the junction contained 13 bases not matched to a gene. This CDR3 is built from 17 residues. Germline CDR1 reads SGHAT; CDR2 reads FQNNGV. The CDR3 coding sequence is TGTGCCAGCAGATCCCAAGCTAGCGGGATAAATACAGATACGCAGTATTTT. This gives the protein CASRSQASGINTDTQYF. Combining the CDR3 with reference TRBV11-2 and TRBJ2-3 gives the whole variable domain EAGVAQSPRYKIIEKRQSVAFWCNPISGHATLYWYQQILGQGPKLLIQFQNNGVVDDSQLPKDRFSAERLKGVDSTLKIQPAKLEDSAVYLCASRSQASGINTDTQYFGPGTRLTVL.

V and J are TRBV5-1 and TRBJ2-1; the match to TRBD2 covers 9 bases. The CDR3 sequence is 15 residues long. Germline assignment: CDR1 SGHRS and CDR2 YFSETQ. The junction had 6 bases not matched to a gene; V was cut back by 0 bases and J by 8 bases. The CDR3 reads CASSLDVAGEDEQFF. The CDR3 coding sequence is TGCGCCAGCAGCTTGGACGTAGCGGGAGAGGATGAGCAGTTCTTC.

V and J are TRBV5-1 and TRBJ2-7, with TRBD1 matching over 7 bases. The length of the CDR3 is 14 residues. The V and J ends lost 4 bases and 5 bases, in that order; junction bases with no gene match: 9. Germline CDR1 and CDR2: SGHRS and YFSETQ. CDR3 bases: TGCGCCAGCAGCCCTAGACAGGGATTGGACGAGCAGTACTTC. Its protein product is CASSPRQGLDEQYF.

The V and J genes are TRBV10-3 and TRBJ2-7, with a possible D match to TRBD2 (5 bases). Germline CDR1 and CDR2: ENHRY and SYGVKD. Trimming stripped 6 bases from V and 1 base from J, with 16 bases between. The CDR3 has 15 amino acids. CDR3 bases: TGTGCCATCAGCCCCGTGGGAGAGAAATCCTACGAGCAGTACTTC. Its protein product is CAISPVGEKSYEQYF.

The count of this clone is one. V and J are TRBV28 and TRBJ2-1; D possibly corresponds to TRBD1 (5 bases). Germline V gives CDR1 MDHEN, CDR2 SYDVKM. V was shortened by 4 bases and J by 6 bases, with 19 bases between the two germline ends. The CDR3 runs to 16 residues. Here the CDR3 DNA reads TGTGCCAGCAGTTCCCCTTTAGCAGGGCTTCGCAATGAGCAGTTCTTC. Amino acid sequence: CASSSPLAGLRNEQFF.

The rearrangement uses TRBV27 and TRBJ2-7; no clear D. Germline V lookup: CDR1 MNHEY, CDR2 SMNVEV (reference sequence). V was clipped by 3 bases and J by 5 bases, with 11 bases between them. The CDR3 extends over 13 amino acids. CDR3 nucleotides: TGTGCCAGCAGTTTGGGCCGCCCGAACGAGCAGTACTTC. Its protein product is CASSLGRPNEQYF.

In this sample, this clone turned up many times. This chain links TRBV7-2 with TRBJ1-5; maybe TRBD1 (6 bases). CDR3 length equals 18 residues. The V and J ends lost 5 bases and 1 base respectively, with 21 bases between them. The germline CDR1 and CDR2 sequences are SGHTA and FQGNSA. The CDR3 here is CASSPPNREGLSNQPQHF. The CDR3 nucleotides are TGTGCCAGCAGCCCCCCCAACAGGGAGGGTTTGAGCAATCAGCCCCAGCATTTT.

J is TRBJ1-1 and V is TRBV12-3 or TRBV12-4; D unclear. The CDR3 has 11 amino acids. V shed 4 bases and J shed 6 bases, with 6 bases lying between them. As DNA, the CDR3 is TGTGCCAGCAGTTACAGATCTGAAGCTTTCTTT. This gives the protein CASSYRSEAFF.

This clone has only one observation. The chain couples TRBV11-1 to TRBJ2-7; 8 bases are shared with TRBD2. J was trimmed by 4 bases and V by 1 base; bases with no gene match: 9. Germline V lookup: CDR1 SGHAT, CDR2 FQDESV (reference sequence). This CDR3 has 16 residues. Here the CDR3 DNA reads TGTGCCAGCAGCTTAGACTTCGCTAGCGGGTATTACGAGCAGTACTTC. Its translation is CASSLDFASGYYEQYF.

The chain links TRBV24-1 to TRBJ2-1; 10 positions agree with TRBD2. Unmatched junction bases numbered 2, after V lost 3 bases and J lost 4 bases. The CDR3 is 15 amino acids. Germline values: CDR1 KGHDR, CDR2 SFDVKD. CDR3: CATSDPSGRYNEQFF. CDR3 sequence (DNA): TGTGCCACCAGTGATCCTAGCGGGAGATACAATGAGCAGTTCTTC.

This chain links TRBV28 with TRBJ2-2; 8 bases fit TRBD1. With V trimmed by 5 bases and J by 6 bases, 8 bases remained unmatched. Germline assignment: CDR1 MDHEN and CDR2 SYDVKM. The CDR3 runs 15 residues. This CDR3 is CASSTGQDLAGELFF. The CDR3 DNA follows: TGTGCCAGCAGTACGGGACAGGATCTCGCCGGGGAGCTGTTTTTT.

The CDR3 nucleotides are TGTGCCAGTAGTACTGGGACTAGCGCACACAATGAGCAGTTCTTC. Translated: CASSTGTSAHNEQFF. The genes are TRBV19 and TRBJ2-1; 10 bases match TRBD2. Germline V gives CDR1 LNHDA, CDR2 SQIVND (reference sequence). This CDR3 spans 15 amino acids. The J segment lost 5 bases and the V segment lost 4 bases, leaving 5 bases of the junction unmatched.

V gene TRBV11-2 combines with J gene TRBJ2-5, with 7 bases that match TRBD2. The junction had 12 bases not matched to a gene; V was cut back by 5 bases and J by 3 bases. The CDR3 sequence is 16 residues long. Germline lookup yields CDR1 SGHAT and CDR2 FQNNGV. CDR3 residues: CASSAVGAGWEETQYF. The CDR3 DNA sequence: TGTGCCAGCAGCGCCGTGGGAGCGGGATGGGAAGAGACCCAGTACTTC.

CDR3 in DNA: TGTGCCAGCAGCGCGGGCCCGGGAGTCGGGTACGAGCAGTACTTC. It codes for CASSAGPGVGYEQYF. The chain has TRBV7-3 and TRBJ2-7; weak D call: TRBD2 (6 bases). V dropped 5 bases and J dropped 4 bases, with 18 bases sitting between them. Germline-derived CDR1 and CDR2 are SGHTA and FQGTGA. CDR3 length equals 15 residues.

The chain recombines TRBV12-2 with TRBJ2-1; the table's D call of TRBD2 was not tested on the DNA. TRBV12-2 is recorded as a pseudogene. This CDR3 is 22 amino acids long. The CDR3 region is CASRLEEIAGVAHRRLFFEQFF. In DNA form, the CDR3 reads TGTGCAAGTCGCTTAGAAGAAATAGCGGGAGTAGCCCACCGGAGGTTATTTTTTGAGCAGTTCTTC.